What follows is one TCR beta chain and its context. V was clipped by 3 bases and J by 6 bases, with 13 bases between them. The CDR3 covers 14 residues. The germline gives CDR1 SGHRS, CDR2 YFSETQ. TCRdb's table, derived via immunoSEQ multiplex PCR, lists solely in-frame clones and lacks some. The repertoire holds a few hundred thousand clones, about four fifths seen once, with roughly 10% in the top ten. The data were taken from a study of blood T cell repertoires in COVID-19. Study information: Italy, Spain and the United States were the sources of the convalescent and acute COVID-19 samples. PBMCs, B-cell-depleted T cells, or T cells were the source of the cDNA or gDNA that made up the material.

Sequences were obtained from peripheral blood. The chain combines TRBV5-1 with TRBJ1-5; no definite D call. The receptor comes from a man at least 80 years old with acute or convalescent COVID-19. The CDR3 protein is CASSSHPGTQPQHF. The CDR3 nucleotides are TGCGCCAGCAGCTCCCACCCAGGAACTCAGCCCCAGCATTTT. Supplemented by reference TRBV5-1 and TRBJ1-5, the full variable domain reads KAGVTQTPRYLIKTRGQQVTLSCSPISGHRSVSWYQQTPGQGLQFLFEYFSETQRNKGNFPGRFSGRQFSNSRSEMNVSTLELGDSALYLCASSSHPGTQPQHFGDGTRLSIL.